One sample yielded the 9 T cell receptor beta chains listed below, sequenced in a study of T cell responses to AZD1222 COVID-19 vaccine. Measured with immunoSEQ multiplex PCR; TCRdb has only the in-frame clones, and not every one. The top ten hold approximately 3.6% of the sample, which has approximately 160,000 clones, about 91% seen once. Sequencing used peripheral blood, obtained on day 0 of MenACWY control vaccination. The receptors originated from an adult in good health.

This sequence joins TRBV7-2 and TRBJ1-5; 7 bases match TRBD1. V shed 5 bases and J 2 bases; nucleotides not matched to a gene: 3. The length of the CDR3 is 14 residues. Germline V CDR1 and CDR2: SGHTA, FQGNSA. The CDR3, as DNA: TGTGCCAGCAGCGGGGACAGCCGCAATCAGCCCCAGCATTTT. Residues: CASSGDSRNQPQHF.

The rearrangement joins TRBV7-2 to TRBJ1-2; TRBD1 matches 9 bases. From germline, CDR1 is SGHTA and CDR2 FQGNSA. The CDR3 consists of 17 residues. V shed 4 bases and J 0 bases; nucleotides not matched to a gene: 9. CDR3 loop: CASSSGTGRSANYGYTF. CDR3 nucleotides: TGTGCCAGCAGCTCTGGGACAGGGCGATCAGCTAACTATGGCTACACCTTC.

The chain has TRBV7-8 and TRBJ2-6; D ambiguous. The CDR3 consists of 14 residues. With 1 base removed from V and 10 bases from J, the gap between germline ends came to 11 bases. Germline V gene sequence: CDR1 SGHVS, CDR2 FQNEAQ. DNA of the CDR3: TGTGCCAGCAGCTTAGGTTGGGCACGGAACGTCCTGACTTTC. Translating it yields CASSLGWARNVLTF.

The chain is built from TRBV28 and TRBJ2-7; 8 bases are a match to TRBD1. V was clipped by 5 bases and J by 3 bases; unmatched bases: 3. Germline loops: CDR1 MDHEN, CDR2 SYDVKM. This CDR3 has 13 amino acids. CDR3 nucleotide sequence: TGTGCCAGCAGTCTGGACAGGGTCTACGAGCAGTACTTC. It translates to CASSLDRVYEQYF.

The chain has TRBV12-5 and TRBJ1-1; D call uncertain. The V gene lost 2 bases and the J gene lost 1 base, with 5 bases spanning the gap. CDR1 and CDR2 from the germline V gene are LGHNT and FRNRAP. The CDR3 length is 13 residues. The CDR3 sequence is CASGLLGNTEAFF. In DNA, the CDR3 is TGTGCTAGTGGTTTGCTTGGGAACACTGAAGCTTTCTTT.

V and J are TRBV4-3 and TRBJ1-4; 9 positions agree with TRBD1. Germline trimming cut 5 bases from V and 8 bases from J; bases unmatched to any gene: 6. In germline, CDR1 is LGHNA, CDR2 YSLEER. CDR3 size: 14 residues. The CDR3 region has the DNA TGCGCCAGCAGCGCACAGGGGGCGCGGGAAAAACTGTTTTTT. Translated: CASSAQGAREKLFF.

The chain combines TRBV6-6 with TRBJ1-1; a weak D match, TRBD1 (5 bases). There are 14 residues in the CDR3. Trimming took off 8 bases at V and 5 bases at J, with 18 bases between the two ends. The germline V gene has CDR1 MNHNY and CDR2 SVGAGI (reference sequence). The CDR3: CASHLAGGGTEAFF. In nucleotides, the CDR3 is TGTGCCAGCCACCTCGCTGGGGGTGGTACTGAAGCTTTCTTT.

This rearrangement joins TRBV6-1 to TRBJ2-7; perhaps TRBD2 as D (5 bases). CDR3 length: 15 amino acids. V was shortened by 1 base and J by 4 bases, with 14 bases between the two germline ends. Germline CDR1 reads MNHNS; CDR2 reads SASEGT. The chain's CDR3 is CASSEVRTPGYEQYF. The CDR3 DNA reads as TGTGCCAGCAGTGAAGTCAGGACCCCGGGATACGAGCAGTACTTC.

CDR3 in DNA: TGTGCCAGCTCACCGCGCGGGGACAGGGTTAACTACGAGCAGTACTTC. It specifies CASSPRGDRVNYEQYF. The chain has TRBV18 and TRBJ2-7; 9 bases match TRBD1. Germline lookup yields CDR1 KGHSH and CDR2 LQKENI. The CDR3 contains 16 residues. With 3 bases clipped from V and 3 bases from J, the junction kept 9 bases outside the gene matches.